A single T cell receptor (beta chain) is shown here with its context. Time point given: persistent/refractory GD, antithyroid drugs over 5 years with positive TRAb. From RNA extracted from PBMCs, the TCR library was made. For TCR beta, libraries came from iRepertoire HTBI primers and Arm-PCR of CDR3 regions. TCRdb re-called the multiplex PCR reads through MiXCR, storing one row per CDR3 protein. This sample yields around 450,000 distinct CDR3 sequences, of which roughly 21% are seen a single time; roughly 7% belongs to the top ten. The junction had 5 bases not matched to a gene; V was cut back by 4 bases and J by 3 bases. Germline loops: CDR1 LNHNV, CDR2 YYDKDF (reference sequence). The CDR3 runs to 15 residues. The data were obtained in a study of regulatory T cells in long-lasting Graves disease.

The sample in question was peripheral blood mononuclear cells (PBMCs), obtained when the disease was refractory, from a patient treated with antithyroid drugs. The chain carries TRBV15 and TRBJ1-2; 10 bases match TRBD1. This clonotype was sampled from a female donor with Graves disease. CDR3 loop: CATSTGQGDHYGYTF. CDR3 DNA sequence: TGTGCCACCAGCACTGGACAGGGGGATCACTATGGCTACACCTTC.